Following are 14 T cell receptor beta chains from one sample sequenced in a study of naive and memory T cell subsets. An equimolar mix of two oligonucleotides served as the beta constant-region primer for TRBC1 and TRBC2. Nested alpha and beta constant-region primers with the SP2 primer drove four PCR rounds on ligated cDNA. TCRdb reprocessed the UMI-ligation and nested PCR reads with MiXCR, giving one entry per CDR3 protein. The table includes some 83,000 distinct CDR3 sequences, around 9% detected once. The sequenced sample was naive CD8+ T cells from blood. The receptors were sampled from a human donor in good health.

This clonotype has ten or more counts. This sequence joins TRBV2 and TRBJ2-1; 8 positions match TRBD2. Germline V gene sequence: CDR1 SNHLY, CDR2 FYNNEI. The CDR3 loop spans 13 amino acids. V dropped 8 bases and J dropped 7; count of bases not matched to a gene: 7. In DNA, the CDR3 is TGTGCCAGCCCTAGCGGGCGAAAAAATGAGCAGTTCTTC. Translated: CASPSGRKNEQFF.

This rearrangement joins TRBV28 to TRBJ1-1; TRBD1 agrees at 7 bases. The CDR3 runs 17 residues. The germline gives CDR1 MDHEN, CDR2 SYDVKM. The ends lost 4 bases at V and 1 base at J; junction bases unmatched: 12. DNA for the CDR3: TGTGCCAGCAGTTCGAAACTCATGGACAGGAGGAACACTGAAGCTTTCTTT. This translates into CASSSKLMDRRNTEAFF.

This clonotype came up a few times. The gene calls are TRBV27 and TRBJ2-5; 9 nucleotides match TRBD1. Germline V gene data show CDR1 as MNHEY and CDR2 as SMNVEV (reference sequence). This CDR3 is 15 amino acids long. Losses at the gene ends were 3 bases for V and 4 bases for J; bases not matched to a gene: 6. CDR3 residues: CASSFQQGASETQYF. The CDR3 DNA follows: TGTGCCAGCAGTTTTCAACAGGGGGCCTCAGAGACCCAGTACTTC.

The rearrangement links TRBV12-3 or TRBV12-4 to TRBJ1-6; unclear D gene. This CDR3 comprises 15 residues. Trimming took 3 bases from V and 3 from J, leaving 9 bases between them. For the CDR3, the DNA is TGTGCCAGCAGTTTGTCCCCGAACTATAATTCACCCCTCCACTTT. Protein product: CASSLSPNYNSPLHF.

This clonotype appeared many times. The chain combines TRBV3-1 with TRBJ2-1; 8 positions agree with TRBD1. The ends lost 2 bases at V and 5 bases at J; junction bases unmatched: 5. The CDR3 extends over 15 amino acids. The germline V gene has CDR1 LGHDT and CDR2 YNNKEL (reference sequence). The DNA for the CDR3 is TGTGCCAGCAGCCAATTCAGGACAGGGAACAATGAGCAGTTCTTC. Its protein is CASSQFRTGNNEQFF.

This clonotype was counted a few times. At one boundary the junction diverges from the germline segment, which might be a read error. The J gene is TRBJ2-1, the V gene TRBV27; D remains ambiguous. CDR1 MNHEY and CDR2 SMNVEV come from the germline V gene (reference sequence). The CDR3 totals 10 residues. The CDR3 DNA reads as TGCACCAGCTGCTACAATGAGCAGTTCTTC. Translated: CTSCYNEQFF.

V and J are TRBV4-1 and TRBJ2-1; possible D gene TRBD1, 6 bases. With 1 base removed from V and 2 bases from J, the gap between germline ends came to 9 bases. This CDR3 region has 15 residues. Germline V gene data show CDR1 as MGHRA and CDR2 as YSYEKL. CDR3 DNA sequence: TGCGCCAGCAGCCAAGTCTGGGACACCTACAATGAGCAGTTCTTC. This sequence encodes CASSQVWDTYNEQFF.

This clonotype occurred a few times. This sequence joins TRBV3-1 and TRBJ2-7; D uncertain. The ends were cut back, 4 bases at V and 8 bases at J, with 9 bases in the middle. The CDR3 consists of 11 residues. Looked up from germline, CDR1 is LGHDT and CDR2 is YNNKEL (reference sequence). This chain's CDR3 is CASSPGVKQYF. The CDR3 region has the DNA TGTGCCAGCAGCCCCGGTGTTAAGCAGTACTTC.

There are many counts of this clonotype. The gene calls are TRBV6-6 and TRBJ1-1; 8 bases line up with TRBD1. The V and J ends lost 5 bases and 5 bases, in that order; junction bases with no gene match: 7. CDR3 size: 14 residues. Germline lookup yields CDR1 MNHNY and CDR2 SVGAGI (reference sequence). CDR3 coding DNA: TGTGCCAGCAGTCCGGACAGGGTGGATACTGAAGCTTTCTTT. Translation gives CASSPDRVDTEAFF.

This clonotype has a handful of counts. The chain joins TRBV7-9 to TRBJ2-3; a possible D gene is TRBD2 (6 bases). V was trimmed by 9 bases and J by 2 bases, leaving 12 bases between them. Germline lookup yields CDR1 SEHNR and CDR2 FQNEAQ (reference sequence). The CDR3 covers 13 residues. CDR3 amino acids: CARAGRTTDTQYF. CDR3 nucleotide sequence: TGTGCCAGGGCGGGGCGGACCACAGATACGCAGTATTTT.

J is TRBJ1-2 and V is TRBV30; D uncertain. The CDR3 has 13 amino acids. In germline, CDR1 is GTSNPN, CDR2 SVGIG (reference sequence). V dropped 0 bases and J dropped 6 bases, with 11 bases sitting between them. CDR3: CAWSVAVLDGYTF. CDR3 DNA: TGTGCCTGGAGTGTGGCAGTTTTGGATGGCTACACCTTC.

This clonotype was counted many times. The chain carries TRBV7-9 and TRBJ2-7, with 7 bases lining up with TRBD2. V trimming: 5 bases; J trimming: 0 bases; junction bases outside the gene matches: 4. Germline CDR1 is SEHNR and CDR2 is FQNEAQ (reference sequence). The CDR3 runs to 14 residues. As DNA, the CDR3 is TGTGCCAGCAGCCCCGGCGGGAGCTCCTACGAGCAGTACTTC. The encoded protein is CASSPGGSSYEQYF. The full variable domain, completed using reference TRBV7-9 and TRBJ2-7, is DTGVSQNPRHKITKRGQNVTFRCDPISEHNRLYWYRQTLGQGPEFLTYFQNEAQLEKSRLLSDRFSAERPKGSFSTLEIQRTEQGDSAMYLCASSPGGSSYEQYFGPGTRLTVT.

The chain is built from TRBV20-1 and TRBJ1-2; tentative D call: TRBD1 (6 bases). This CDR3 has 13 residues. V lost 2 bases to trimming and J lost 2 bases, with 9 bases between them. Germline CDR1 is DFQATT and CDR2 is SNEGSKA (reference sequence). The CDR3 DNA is TGCAGTGCTAGAAGGCAGGGGAACTATGGCTACACCTTC. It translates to CSARRQGNYGYTF.

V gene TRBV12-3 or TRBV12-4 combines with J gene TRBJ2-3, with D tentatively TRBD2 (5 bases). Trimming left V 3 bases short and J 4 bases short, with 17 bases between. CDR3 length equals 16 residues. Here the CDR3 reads CASSLSSPTQADTQYF. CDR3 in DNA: TGTGCCAGCAGTTTGTCTAGCCCTACGCAGGCAGATACGCAGTATTTT.